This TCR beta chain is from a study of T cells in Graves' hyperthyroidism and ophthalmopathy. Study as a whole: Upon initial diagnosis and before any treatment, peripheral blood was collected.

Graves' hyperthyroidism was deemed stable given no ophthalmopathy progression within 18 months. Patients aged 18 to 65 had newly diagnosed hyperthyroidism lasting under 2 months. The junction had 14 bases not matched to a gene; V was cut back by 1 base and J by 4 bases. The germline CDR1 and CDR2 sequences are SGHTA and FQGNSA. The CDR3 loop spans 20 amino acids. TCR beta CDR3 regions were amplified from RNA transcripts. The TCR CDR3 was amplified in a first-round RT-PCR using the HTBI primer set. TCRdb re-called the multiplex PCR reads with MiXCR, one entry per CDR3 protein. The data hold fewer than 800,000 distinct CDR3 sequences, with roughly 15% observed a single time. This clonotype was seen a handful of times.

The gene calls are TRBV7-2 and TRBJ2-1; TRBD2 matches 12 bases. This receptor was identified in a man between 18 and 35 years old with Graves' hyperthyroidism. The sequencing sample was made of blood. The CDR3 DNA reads TGTGCCAGCAGCTTAGTACTAGCGGGAGGATATATGGAACATTACAATGAGCAGTTCTTC. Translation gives CASSLVLAGGYMEHYNEQFF. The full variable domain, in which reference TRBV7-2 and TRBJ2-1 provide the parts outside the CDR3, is GAGVSQSPSNKVTEKGKDVELRCDPISGHTALYWYRQSLGQGLEFLIYFQGNSAPDKSGLPSDRFSAERTGGSVSTLTIQRTQQEDSAVYLCASSLVLAGGYMEHYNEQFFGPGTRLTVL.